The sequence of this T cell receptor beta chain was determined in a study of cytomegalovirus exposure and HLA in healthy donors. Germline CDR1 reads SEHNR; CDR2 reads FQNEAQ (reference sequence). The CDR3 is 19 amino acids. The V gene end was trimmed by 3 bases and the J gene end by 8 bases; junction bases not matched to a gene: 15. The primer mix had 60 Vbeta and 13 Jbeta primers. Using immunoSEQ multiplex PCR, the repertoire was profiled, and TCRdb retains in-frame clones only, with some absent. The repertoire holds about 73,000 clones, with 65% to 80% as singletons. The chain uses TRBV7-9 and TRBJ2-1, with 14 bases matching TRBD2. The source of this sequence is a man in his 70s in good health and CMV-seronegative. Sequences were obtained from PBMCs. This CDR3 reads CASSFTLLLTSGGAHEQFF. CDR3 DNA: TGTGCCAGCAGCTTTACCCTTCTGCTGACTAGCGGGGGGGCCCATGAGCAGTTCTTC. The entire variable domain, with the rest obtained from reference TRBV7-9 and TRBJ2-1, is as follows: DTGVSQNPRHKITKRGQNVTFRCDPISEHNRLYWYRQTLGQGPEFLTYFQNEAQLEKSRLLSDRFSAERPKGSFSTLEIQRTEQGDSAMYLCASSFTLLLTSGGAHEQFFGPGTRLTVL.